What follows are 15 T cell receptor beta chains derived from one specimen sequenced in a study of T cell repertoires in cytomegalovirus infection. TCRdb reanalysed the reads using MiXCR and keeps one entry per CDR3 protein. The data show about 310,000 distinct CDR3 sequences, with 15% to 20% seen just once and around 12% held by the top ten. Sequences were obtained from PBMCs. Every receptor here comes from a human donor in good health (CMV status not recorded). Some clones in this sample may be carry-over from other donors' samples.

The chain has TRBV20-1 and TRBJ1-2, with D possibly TRBD1 on 6 matching bases. Trimming cost V 1 base and J 0 bases, with 21 bases left between them. The CDR3 consists of 18 residues. CDR1 is DFQATT and CDR2 is SNEGSKA in the germline V gene (reference sequence). CDR3: CSARGTTGTLDPNYGYTF. The DNA of the CDR3 is TGCAGTGCTAGAGGGACAACTGGGACACTAGATCCTAACTATGGCTACACCTTC.

This sequence joins TRBV12-3 or TRBV12-4 and TRBJ2-7, with TRBD1 matching 11 bases. Trimming removed 9 bases from V and 6 bases from J; junction bases left unmatched: 10. This CDR3 comprises 14 residues. The CDR3 DNA reads TGTGCCAGTCGAGACCGGGACAGGGGGGCCGAGCAGTACTTC. Translated: CASRDRDRGAEQYF.

The CDR3 is CASSYQGRYEQYF. In DNA, the CDR3 is TGTGCCAGCAGCTACCAGGGTCGCTACGAGCAGTACTTC. The chain joins TRBV11-3 to TRBJ2-7, with a tentative D call TRBD1 (5 bases). Trimming took 4 bases from V and 3 from J, leaving 10 bases between them. Germline-derived CDR1 and CDR2 are SGHNT and YENEEA. The CDR3 extends over 13 amino acids.

This clonotype was observed a handful of times. The chain recombines TRBV28 with TRBJ2-2, with D tentatively TRBD2 (9 bases). CDR3 length: 16 residues. The germline V gene has CDR1 MDHEN and CDR2 SYDVKM. Trimming stripped 9 bases from V and 1 base from J, with 18 bases between. The CDR3 nucleotides are TGTGCCAGTGTAAGCGGGGGGACAGGGAACACCGGGGAGCTGTTTTTT. Protein sequence: CASVSGGTGNTGELFF.

The rearrangement uses TRBV28 and TRBJ1-5; TRBD1 agrees at 7 bases. This CDR3 has 15 residues. Germline assignment: CDR1 MDHEN and CDR2 SYDVKM. V shed 2 bases, J shed 3 bases, and the junction held 4 bases outside the gene matches. CDR3 in amino acids: CASSLQGVNNQPQHF. CDR3 sequence (DNA): TGTGCCAGCAGTTTACAGGGGGTAAACAATCAGCCCCAGCATTTT.

In its sample, this clonotype was seen many times. The chain employs TRBV4-2 and TRBJ1-3; D gene uncertain. Trimming shortened V by 0 bases and J by 0 bases, and 9 bases separated the two germline ends. The CDR3 runs to 16 residues. Germline values: CDR1 LGHNA, CDR2 YNFKEQ. CDR3 in amino acids: CASSQEKADSGNTIYF. The DNA for the CDR3 is TGTGCCAGCAGCCAAGAGAAGGCGGACTCTGGAAACACCATATATTTT.

In its sample, this clonotype was seen many times. This chain links TRBV7-8 with TRBJ2-3; 10 bases line up with TRBD2. CDR1 and CDR2 (germline): SGHVS, FQNEAQ. The CDR3 has 18 residues. V lost 2 bases, J lost 0 bases, and 8 bases stayed unmatched. The CDR3 is CASSLSLAGTTSTDTQYF. Here the CDR3 DNA reads TGTGCCAGCAGCTTATCACTAGCGGGGACTACTAGCACAGATACGCAGTATTTT.

This sequence joins TRBV5-4 and TRBJ2-7; D not certain. Germline V gene data show CDR1 as SGHNT and CDR2 as YYREEE (reference sequence). The germline V and J ends were trimmed by 3 bases and 0 bases, with 16 bases remaining between them. This CDR3 is 16 amino acids long. The DNA for the CDR3 is TGTGCCAGCAGCTCCCTCGCCGGCAGCGTCTCCTACGAGCAGTACTTC. This translates into CASSSLAGSVSYEQYF.

This clonotype has more than one count but fewer than ten. The J gene is TRBJ1-6, the V gene TRBV5-1, with D unresolved. V dropped 0 bases and J dropped 7 bases, with 8 bases sitting between them. This CDR3 spans 14 amino acids. CDR1 and CDR2 from the germline V gene are SGHRS and YFSETQ. This CDR3 reads CASSLEQSNSPLHF. CDR3 DNA: TGCGCCAGCAGCTTGGAACAGTCGAATTCACCCCTCCACTTT. Full variable domain (remainder filled in from reference TRBV5-1 and TRBJ1-6): KAGVTQTPRYLIKTRGQQVTLSCSPISGHRSVSWYQQTPGQGLQFLFEYFSETQRNKGNFPGRFSGRQFSNSRSEMNVSTLELGDSALYLCASSLEQSNSPLHFGNGTRLTVT.

This clonotype showed up many times. The gene calls are TRBV7-9 and TRBJ2-3; TRBD2 agrees at 8 bases. The CDR3 runs 13 residues. Germline assignment: CDR1 SEHNR and CDR2 FQNEAQ (reference sequence). V lost 5 bases, J lost 4 bases, and 2 bases stayed unmatched. This chain's CDR3 is CASSPGGSDTQYF. For the CDR3, the DNA is TGTGCCAGCAGCCCGGGAGGGTCAGATACGCAGTATTTT.

This chain links TRBV7-6 with TRBJ1-6; D not certain. Trimming removed 1 base from V and 7 bases from J, with 8 bases in between. The length of the CDR3 is 14 residues. Germline V CDR1 and CDR2: SGHVS, FNYEAQ. CDR3 DNA sequence: TGTGCCAGCAGCTTAGAGGAGGCCAATTCACCCCTCCACTTT. Translated, it gives CASSLEEANSPLHF.

In its sample, this clonotype was seen a few times. CDR3 loop: CASSLVGGLAENTQYF. Here the CDR3 DNA reads TGTGCCAGCAGCTTGGTGGGAGGGCTAGCGGAGAATACGCAGTATTTT. The chain has TRBV5-4 and TRBJ2-3; 7 bases are a match to TRBD2. J lost 7 bases, V lost 0 bases, and 11 bases had no gene match. The CDR3 has 16 residues. Germline-derived CDR1 and CDR2 are SGHNT and YYREEE (reference sequence).

This clonotype was recorded at least ten times. The junction and the germline gene differ at one end; a read error may be behind it. The chain employs TRBV7-2 and TRBJ2-3, with a tentative D call TRBD2 (6 bases). The CDR3 extends over 13 amino acids. CDR1 SGHTA and CDR2 FQGNSA come from the germline V gene. The CDR3 spells CASSGEGAGPAIF. The CDR3, as DNA: TGTGCCAGCAGCGGCGAGGGCGCGGGGCCCGCAATTTTT.

This clonotype was detected many times. V is TRBV7-2 and J is TRBJ2-7; TRBD2 aligns across 11 bases. The CDR3 is made up of 16 amino acids. V was pared by 4 bases and J by 6 bases, with 11 bases of the junction left unmatched. CDR1 and CDR2 from the germline V gene are SGHTA and FQGNSA. The CDR3 sequence: CASSWVTSGGFAEQYF. The CDR3 coding sequence is TGTGCCAGCAGCTGGGTTACTAGCGGGGGCTTCGCCGAGCAGTACTTC.

The rearrangement uses TRBV15 and TRBJ2-5, with D possibly TRBD2 on 5 matching bases. Trimming stripped 3 bases from V and 5 bases from J, with 19 bases between. The CDR3 has 16 residues. Germline V gene sequence: CDR1 LNHNV, CDR2 YYDKDF (reference sequence). The CDR3 DNA follows: TGTGCCACCAGCAGGTCCCCGTCCGGGATCCGGGAGACCCAGTACTTC. Its translation is CATSRSPSGIRETQYF.